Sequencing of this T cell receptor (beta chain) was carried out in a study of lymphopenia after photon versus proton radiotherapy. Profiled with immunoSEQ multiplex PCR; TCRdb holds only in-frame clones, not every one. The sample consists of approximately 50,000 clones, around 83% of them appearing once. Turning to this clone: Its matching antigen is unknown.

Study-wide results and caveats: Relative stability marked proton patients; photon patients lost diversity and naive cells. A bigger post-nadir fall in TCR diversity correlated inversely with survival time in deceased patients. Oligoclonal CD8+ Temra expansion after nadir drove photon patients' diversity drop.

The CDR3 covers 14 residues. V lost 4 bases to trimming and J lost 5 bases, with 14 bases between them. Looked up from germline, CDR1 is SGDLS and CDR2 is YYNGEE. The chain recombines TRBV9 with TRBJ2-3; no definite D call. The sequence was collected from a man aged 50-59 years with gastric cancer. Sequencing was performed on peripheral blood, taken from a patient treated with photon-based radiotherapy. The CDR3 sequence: CASSFRRSEDTQYF. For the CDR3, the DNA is TGTGCCAGCAGCTTCCGACGTTCCGAAGATACGCAGTATTTT.